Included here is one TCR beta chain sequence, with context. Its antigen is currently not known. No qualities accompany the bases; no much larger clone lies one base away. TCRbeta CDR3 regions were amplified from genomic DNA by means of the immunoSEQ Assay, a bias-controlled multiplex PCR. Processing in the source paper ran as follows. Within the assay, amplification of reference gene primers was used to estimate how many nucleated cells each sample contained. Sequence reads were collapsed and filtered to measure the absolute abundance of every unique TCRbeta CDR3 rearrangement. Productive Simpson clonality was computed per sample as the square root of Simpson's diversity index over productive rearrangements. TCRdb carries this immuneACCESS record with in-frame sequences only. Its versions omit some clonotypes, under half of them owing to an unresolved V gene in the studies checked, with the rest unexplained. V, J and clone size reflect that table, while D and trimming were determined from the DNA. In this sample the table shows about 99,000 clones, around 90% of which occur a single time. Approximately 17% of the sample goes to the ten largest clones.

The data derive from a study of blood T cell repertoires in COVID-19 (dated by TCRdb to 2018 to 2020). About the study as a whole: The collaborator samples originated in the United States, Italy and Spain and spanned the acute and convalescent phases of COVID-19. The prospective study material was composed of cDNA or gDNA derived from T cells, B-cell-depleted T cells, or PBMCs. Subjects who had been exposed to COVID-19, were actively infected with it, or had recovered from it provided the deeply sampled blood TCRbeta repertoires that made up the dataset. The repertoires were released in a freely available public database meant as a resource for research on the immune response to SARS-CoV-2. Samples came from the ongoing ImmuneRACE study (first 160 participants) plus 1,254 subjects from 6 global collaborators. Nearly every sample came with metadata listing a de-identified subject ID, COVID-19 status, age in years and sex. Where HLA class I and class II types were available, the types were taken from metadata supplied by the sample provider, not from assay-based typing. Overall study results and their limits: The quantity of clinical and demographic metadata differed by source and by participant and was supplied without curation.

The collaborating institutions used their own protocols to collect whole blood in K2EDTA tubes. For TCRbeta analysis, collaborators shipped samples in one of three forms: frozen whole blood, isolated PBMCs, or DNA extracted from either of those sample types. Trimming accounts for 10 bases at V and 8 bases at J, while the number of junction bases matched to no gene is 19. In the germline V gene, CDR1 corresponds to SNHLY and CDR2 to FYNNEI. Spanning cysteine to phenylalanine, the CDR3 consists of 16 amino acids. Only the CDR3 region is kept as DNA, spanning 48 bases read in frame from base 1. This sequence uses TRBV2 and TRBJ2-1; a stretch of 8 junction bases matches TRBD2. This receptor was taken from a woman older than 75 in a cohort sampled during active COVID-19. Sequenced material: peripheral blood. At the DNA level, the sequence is TGTGCCACCACGCCCCTCGTCCGGGGGGGGGCCTATGAGCAGTTCTTC. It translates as CATTPLVRGGAYEQFF.